This T cell receptor (beta chain) derives from a study of T cell changes during pregnancy in multiple sclerosis. V was pared by 0 bases and J by 0 bases, with 16 bases between. Germline lookup yields CDR1 SGDLS and CDR2 YYNGEE. The length of the CDR3 is 18 residues. Libraries were prepared by immunoSEQ multiplex PCR; TCRdb keeps only in-frame clonotypes and omits some of them. The sample yields tens of thousands of clones, 90% to 95% seen once. The rearrangement uses TRBV9 and TRBJ2-1, with a possible D match to TRBD2 (6 bases). The clonotype was recovered from a female donor in good health, enrolled as a control in a pregnancy study. Sample: CD4+ T cells from peripheral blood mononuclear cells, taken in the third trimester of pregnancy. This CDR3 is CASSVDPPGGSSYNEQFF. CDR3 coding DNA: TGTGCCAGCAGCGTAGATCCGCCTGGGGGGAGCTCCTACAATGAGCAGTTCTTC.